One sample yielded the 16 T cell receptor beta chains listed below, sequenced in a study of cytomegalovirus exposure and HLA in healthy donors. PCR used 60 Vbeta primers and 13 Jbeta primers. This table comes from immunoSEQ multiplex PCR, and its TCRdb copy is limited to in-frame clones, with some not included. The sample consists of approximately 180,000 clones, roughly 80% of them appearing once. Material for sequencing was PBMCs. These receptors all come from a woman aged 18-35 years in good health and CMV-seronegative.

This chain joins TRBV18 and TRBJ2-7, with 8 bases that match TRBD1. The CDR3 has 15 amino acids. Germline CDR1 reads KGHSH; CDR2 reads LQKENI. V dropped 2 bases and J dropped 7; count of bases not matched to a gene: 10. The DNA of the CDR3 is TGTGCCAGCTCACCAAGCGGCAGGGGGCTTGGGGAGCAGTACTTC. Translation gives CASSPSGRGLGEQYF. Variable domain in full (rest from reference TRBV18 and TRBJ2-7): NAGVMQNPRHLVRRRGQEARLRCSPMKGHSHVYWYRQLPEEGLKFMVYLQKENIIDESGMPKERFSAEFPKEGPSILRIQQVVRGDSAAYFCASSPSGRGLGEQYFGPGTRLTVT.

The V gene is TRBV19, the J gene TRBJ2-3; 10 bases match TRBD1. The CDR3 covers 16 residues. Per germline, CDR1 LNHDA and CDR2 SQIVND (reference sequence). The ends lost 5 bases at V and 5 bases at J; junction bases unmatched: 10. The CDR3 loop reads CASSPGGQGRGDTQYF. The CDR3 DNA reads TGTGCCAGTAGTCCCGGGGGACAGGGGAGGGGAGATACGCAGTATTTT.

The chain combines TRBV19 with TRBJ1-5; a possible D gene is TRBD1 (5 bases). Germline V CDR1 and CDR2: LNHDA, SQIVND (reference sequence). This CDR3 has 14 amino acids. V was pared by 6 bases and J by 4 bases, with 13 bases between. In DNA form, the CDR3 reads TGTGCCAGTAGGCTCGGCACAGGAAATCAGCCCCAGCATTTT. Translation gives CASRLGTGNQPQHF.

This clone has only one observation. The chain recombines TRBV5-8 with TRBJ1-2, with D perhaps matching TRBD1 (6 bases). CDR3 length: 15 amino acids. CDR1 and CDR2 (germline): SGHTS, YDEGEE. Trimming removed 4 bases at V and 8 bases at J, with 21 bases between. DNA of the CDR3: TGTGCCAGCAGCCTACAATCCTTGACAGGATACGGCTACACCTTC. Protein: CASSLQSLTGYGYTF.

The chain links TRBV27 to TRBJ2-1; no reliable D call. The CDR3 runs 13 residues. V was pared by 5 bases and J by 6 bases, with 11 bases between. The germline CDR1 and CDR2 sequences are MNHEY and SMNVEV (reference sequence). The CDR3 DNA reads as TGTGCCAGCAGTGATTCCTCGAGCAATGAGCAGTTCTTC. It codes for CASSDSSSNEQFF.

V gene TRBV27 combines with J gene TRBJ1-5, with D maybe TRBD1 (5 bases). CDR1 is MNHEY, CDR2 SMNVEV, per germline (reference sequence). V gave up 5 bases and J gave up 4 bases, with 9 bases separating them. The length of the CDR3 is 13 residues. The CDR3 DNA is TGTGCCAGCAGTATCCAGGGAAATCAGCCCCAGCATTTT. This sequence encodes CASSIQGNQPQHF.

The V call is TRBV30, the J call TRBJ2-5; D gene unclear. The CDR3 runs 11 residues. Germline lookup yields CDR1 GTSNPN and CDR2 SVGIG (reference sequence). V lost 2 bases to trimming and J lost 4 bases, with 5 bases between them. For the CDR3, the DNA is TGTGCCTGGAGTTCCAGAGAGACCCAGTACTTC. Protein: CAWSSRETQYF.

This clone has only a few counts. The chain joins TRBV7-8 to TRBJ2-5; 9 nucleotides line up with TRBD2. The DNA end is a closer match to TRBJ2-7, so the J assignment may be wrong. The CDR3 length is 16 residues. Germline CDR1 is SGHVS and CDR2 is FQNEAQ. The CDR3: CASSIRAGGHLYEQYF. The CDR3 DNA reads TGTGCCAGCAGCATCAGAGCGGGAGGTCATCTTTACGAGCAGTACTTC.

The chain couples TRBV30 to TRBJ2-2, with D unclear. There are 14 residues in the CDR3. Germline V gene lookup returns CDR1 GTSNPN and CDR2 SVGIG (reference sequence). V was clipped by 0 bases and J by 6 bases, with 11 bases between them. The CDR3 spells CAWSVSVDAGELFF. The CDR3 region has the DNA TGTGCCTGGAGTGTGTCAGTTGATGCCGGGGAGCTGTTTTTT.

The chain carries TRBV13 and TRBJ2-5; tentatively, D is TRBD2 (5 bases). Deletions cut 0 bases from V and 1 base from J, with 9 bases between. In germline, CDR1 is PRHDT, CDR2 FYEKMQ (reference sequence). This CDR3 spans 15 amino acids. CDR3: CASSLGGEAQETQYF. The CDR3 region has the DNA TGTGCCAGCAGCTTAGGCGGGGAAGCCCAAGAGACCCAGTACTTC.

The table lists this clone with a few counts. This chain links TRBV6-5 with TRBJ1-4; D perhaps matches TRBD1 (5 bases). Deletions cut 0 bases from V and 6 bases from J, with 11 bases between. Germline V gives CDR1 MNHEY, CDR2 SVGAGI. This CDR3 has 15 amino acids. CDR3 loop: CASSYSPGLYEKLFF. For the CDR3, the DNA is TGTGCCAGCAGTTACTCACCAGGGCTGTATGAAAAACTGTTTTTT.

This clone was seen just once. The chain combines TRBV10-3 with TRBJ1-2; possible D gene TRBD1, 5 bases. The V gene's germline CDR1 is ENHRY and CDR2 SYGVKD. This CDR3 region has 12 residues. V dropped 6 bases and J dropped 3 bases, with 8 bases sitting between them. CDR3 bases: TGTGCCATCAGCAGGGCGGACTATGGCTACACCTTC. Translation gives CAISRADYGYTF.

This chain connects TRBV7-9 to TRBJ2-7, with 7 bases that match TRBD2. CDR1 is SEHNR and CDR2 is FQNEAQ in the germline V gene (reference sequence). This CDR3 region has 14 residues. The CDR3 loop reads CSSSQSAGVGEQYV. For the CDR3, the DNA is TGTTCCAGCAGCCAATCCGCGGGGGTCGGTGAGCAGTACGTC.

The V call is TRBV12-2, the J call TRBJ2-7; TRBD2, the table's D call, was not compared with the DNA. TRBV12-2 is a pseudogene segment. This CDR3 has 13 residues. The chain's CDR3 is CASRSGPRYEQYV. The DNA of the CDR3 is TGTGCAAGTCGCAGCGGACCCCGCTACGAGCAGTACGTC.

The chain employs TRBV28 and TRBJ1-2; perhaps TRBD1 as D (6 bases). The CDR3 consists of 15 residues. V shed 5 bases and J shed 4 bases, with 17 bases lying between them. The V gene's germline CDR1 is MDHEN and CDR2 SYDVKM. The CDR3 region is CASSQSGQRGYGYTF. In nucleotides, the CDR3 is TGTGCCAGCAGTCAGAGCGGACAGCGCGGCTATGGCTACACCTTC.

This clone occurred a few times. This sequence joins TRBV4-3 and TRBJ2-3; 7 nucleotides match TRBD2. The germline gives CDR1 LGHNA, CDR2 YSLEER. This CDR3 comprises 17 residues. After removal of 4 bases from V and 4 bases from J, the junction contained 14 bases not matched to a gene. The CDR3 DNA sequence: TGCGCCAGCAGCCTAGAGAGTGGGGGAGGGAGGGCAGATACGCAGTATTTT. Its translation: CASSLESGGGRADTQYF.